This passage covers 17 T cell receptor beta chains from one sample sequenced in a study of blood T cell repertoires in COVID-19. Sequenced by immunoSEQ multiplex PCR; TCRdb stores in-frame clones only, minus some. The data show some 290,000 clones, roughly 80% seen once. The sequenced sample was peripheral blood. The receptors come from a man aged 60-69 years who had recovered from COVID-19.

This chain joins TRBV5-1 and TRBJ2-1, with TRBD2 identical over 7 bases. V trimming: 4 bases; J trimming: 4 bases; junction bases outside the gene matches: 11. CDR1 and CDR2 (germline): SGHRS, YFSETQ. This CDR3 is built from 16 residues. The DNA for the CDR3 is TGCGCCAGCAGCGCCCTGGCGGGGGTCAGTTACAATGAGCAGTTCTTC. The encoded protein is CASSALAGVSYNEQFF.

V gene TRBV4-1 combines with J gene TRBJ2-3, with D maybe TRBD2 (5 bases). The length of the CDR3 is 16 residues. Germline CDR1 reads MGHRA; CDR2 reads YSYEKL. The ends were cut back, 4 bases at V and 0 bases at J, with 14 bases in the middle. The CDR3 sequence is CASSLMPGGSTDTQYF. CDR3 in DNA: TGCGCCAGCAGCCTTATGCCCGGCGGGAGCACAGATACGCAGTATTTT.

V is TRBV29-1 and J is TRBJ2-7; 10 positions match TRBD1. The germline gives CDR1 SQVTM, CDR2 ANQGSEA. Trimming removed 7 bases from V and 4 bases from J; junction bases left unmatched: 7. The CDR3 runs to 13 residues. The CDR3 coding sequence is TGCAGCGGCCTGGGACAGGGGATTTACGAGCAGTACTTC. Protein sequence: CSGLGQGIYEQYF.

The chain combines TRBV11-2 with TRBJ1-4, with a tentative D call TRBD1 (6 bases). Germline V gene lookup returns CDR1 SGHAT and CDR2 FQNNGV. CDR3 length equals 15 residues. V lost 4 bases to trimming and J lost 3 bases, with 12 bases between them. The chain's CDR3 is CASSSYQGSNEKLFF. The CDR3 bases are TGTGCCAGCAGCTCATACCAGGGGTCTAATGAAAAACTGTTTTTT.

The V and J genes are TRBV11-2 and TRBJ2-1; 14 nucleotides agree with TRBD2. In germline, CDR1 is SGHAT, CDR2 FQNNGV. The V gene end was trimmed by 6 bases and the J gene end by 8 bases; junction bases not matched to a gene: 9. This CDR3 has 16 amino acids. CDR3 coding DNA: TGTGCCAGCAGGCCCTTGCCGGGACTAGCGGGGGATGAGCAGTTCTTC. Translation: CASRPLPGLAGDEQFF.

This clone was seen only once. The V and J genes are TRBV5-1 and TRBJ2-7; D gene ambiguous. V was shortened by 1 base and J by 4 bases, with 9 bases between the two germline ends. Germline CDR1 SGHRS, CDR2 YFSETQ. This CDR3 spans 13 amino acids. The CDR3 coding sequence is TGCGCCAGCAGCTTGAGTATTCGGTACGAGCAGTACTTC. Amino acids: CASSLSIRYEQYF.

The table lists this clone with many counts. The chain links TRBV20-1 to TRBJ2-7; 8 bases align to TRBD1. V gave up 3 bases and J gave up 6 bases; unmatched junction bases: 7. CDR3 length: 13 residues. Germline CDR1 is DFQATT and CDR2 is SNEGSKA (reference sequence). The CDR3 DNA sequence: TGCAGTGCTAGTGTCGGGACAGGTCGCGAGCAGTACTTC. It encodes CSASVGTGREQYF.

V usage is TRBV7-6 and J usage is TRBJ2-3; the match to TRBD1 covers 9 bases. Per germline, CDR1 SGHVS and CDR2 FNYEAQ. J was trimmed by 4 bases and V by 5 bases; bases with no gene match: 16. CDR3 length: 18 amino acids. The CDR3 loop is CASSPGQGFKTVPDTQYF. The CDR3 bases are TGTGCCAGCAGCCCGGGACAGGGATTTAAGACCGTGCCAGATACGCAGTATTTT.

This sequence joins TRBV24-1 and TRBJ2-3; 13 bases fit TRBD2. Trimming at V came to 3 bases and at J to 4 bases, leaving 3 bases not matched to a gene. This CDR3 is built from 16 residues. The germline gives CDR1 KGHDR, CDR2 SFDVKD. The CDR3 protein is CATSDGGLAGSDTQYF. The CDR3 DNA reads TGTGCCACCAGTGATGGGGGACTAGCGGGATCAGATACGCAGTATTTT.

The chain recombines TRBV27 with TRBJ2-1, with TRBD1 identical over 8 bases. Germline V gene sequence: CDR1 MNHEY, CDR2 SMNVEV (reference sequence). After removal of 6 bases from V and 6 bases from J, the junction contained 7 bases not matched to a gene. This CDR3 spans 14 amino acids. CDR3: CASSIGQGTNEQFF. The CDR3 DNA sequence: TGTGCCAGCAGCATAGGACAGGGCACCAATGAGCAGTTCTTC.

A remark on this clone: In the same sample, other DNA sequences code for this CDR3. The rearrangement joins TRBV2 to TRBJ2-5, with 9 bases matching TRBD2. Germline trimming cut 3 bases from V and 5 bases from J; bases unmatched to any gene: 7. Germline values: CDR1 SNHLY, CDR2 FYNNEI. The CDR3 contains 15 residues. The CDR3 DNA reads as TGTGCCAGCAGTGACGGCGGGAGGGCCGGTGAGACCCAGTACTTC. Protein product: CASSDGGRAGETQYF.

The J gene is TRBJ2-3, the V gene TRBV6-6, with TRBD2 identical over 8 bases. This CDR3 has 16 amino acids. From germline, CDR1 is MNHNY and CDR2 SVGAGI (reference sequence). V trimming: 2 bases; J trimming: 1 base; junction bases outside the gene matches: 5. CDR3 sequence: CASSYSGGGRTDTQYF. In DNA form, the CDR3 reads TGTGCCAGCAGTTACAGCGGCGGGGGGCGCACAGATACGCAGTATTTT.

The CDR3 loop is CASSWTTGVPTEAFF. The CDR3 nucleotides read TGCGCCAGCAGCTGGACGACAGGGGTTCCCACTGAAGCTTTCTTT. The gene calls are TRBV5-1 and TRBJ1-1, with 8 positions matching TRBD1. J lost 4 bases, V lost 3 bases, and 8 bases had no gene match. Germline V gene sequence: CDR1 SGHRS, CDR2 YFSETQ. The length of the CDR3 is 15 residues.

This chain joins TRBV11-3 and TRBJ2-4, with 7 bases that match TRBD2. The CDR3 runs to 16 residues. The J segment lost 4 bases and the V segment lost 5 bases, leaving 11 bases of the junction unmatched. CDR1 and CDR2 (germline): SGHNT, YENEEA. The CDR3 region is CASSPEGLPDKNIQYF. CDR3 nucleotides: TGTGCCAGCAGCCCTGAGGGACTACCAGATAAAAACATTCAGTACTTC.

The chain links TRBV6-1 to TRBJ2-7; weak D call: TRBD1 (5 bases). This CDR3 region has 12 residues. Germline lookup yields CDR1 MNHNS and CDR2 SASEGT. With 2 bases removed from V and 11 bases from J, the gap between germline ends came to 13 bases. CDR3 DNA: TGTGCCAGCAGTGAACACGACGAACAGGAGTACTTC. Residues: CASSEHDEQEYF.

The V gene is TRBV29-1, the J gene TRBJ1-1, with 7 bases fitting TRBD1. Germline V CDR1 and CDR2: SQVTM, ANQGSEA. This CDR3 contains 12 residues. As DNA, the CDR3 is TGCAGGGCCGGGACAGCGAACACTGAAGCTTTCTTT. It translates to CRAGTANTEAFF.

The V and J genes are TRBV30 and TRBJ2-7; 12 positions agree with TRBD2. The V gene's germline CDR1 is GTSNPN and CDR2 SVGIG (reference sequence). This CDR3 region has 14 residues. V trimming: 4 bases; J trimming: 3 bases; junction bases outside the gene matches: 4. Written as DNA, the CDR3 is TGTGCCTGGATGGCTAGCGGGAGGGTCTACGAGCAGTACTTC. This codes for CAWMASGRVYEQYF.